This T cell receptor beta chain was found in a study of cytomegalovirus exposure and HLA in healthy donors. Germline V gene lookup returns CDR1 SGDLS and CDR2 YYNGEE. The V end lost 0 bases, the J end lost 3 bases, and 6 bases lay between the germline ends. The CDR3 extends over 14 amino acids. The PCR ran on 60 Vbeta and 13 Jbeta primers. Assay: immunoSEQ multiplex PCR; the TCRdb copy retains only in-frame clones and omits some. Among around 210,000 clones, around 80% were seen once, and the ten largest hold approximately 0.49%. Sequencing was done on a sample of PBMCs. V usage is TRBV9 and J usage is TRBJ2-2; D is perhaps TRBD2 (6 bases). The sequence came from a boy between 5 and 17 years old in good health and CMV-seronegative. CDR3 nucleotide sequence: TGTGCCAGCAGCGTAGGGGGGGACACCGGGGAGCTGTTTTTT. This sequence encodes CASSVGGDTGELFF.